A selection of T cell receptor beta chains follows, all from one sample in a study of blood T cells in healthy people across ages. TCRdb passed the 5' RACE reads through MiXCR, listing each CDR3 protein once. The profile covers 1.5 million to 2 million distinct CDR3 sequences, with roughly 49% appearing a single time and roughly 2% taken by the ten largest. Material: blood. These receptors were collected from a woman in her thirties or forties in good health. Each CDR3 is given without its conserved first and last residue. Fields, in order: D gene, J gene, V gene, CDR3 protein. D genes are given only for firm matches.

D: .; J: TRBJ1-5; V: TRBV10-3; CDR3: AISESSDSNQPQH
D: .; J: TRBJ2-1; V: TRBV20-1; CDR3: SARAGVYDEQF
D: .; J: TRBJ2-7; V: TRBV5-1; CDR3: ASSLVSARTSVYEQY
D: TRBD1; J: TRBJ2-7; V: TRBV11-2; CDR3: ASSLLGTGAAYEQY
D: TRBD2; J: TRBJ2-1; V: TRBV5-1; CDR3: VSSLGLEGNEQF
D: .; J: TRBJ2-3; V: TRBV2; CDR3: ATSEGEDTQY
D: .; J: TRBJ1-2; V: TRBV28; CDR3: ASRPSSLPRGYT
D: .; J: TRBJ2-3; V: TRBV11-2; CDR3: VSSLRRDTSTDTQY
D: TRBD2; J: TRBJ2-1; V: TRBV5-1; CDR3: ASSLALAGGPVNEQF
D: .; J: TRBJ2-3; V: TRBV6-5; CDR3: ASSYQSRTLFTDTQY
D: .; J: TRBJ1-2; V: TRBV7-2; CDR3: ASSSLRAGYGYT
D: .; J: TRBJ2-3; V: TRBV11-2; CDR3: ASGRRRGGATQY
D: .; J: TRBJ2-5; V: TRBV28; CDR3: ASSHGGGQGSWETQY
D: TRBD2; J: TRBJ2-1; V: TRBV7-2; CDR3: ASSFSGGGAGEQF
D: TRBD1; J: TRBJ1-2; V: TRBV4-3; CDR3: ASSHLSGQGRSYGYT
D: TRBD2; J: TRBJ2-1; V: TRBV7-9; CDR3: ASSPPGLAGRDEQF
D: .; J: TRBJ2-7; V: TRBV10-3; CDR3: AISEAGPSSYEQY
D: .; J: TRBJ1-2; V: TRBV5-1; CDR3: ASSPSSQIYGYT
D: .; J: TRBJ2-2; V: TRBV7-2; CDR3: ASSLDRRSGELF
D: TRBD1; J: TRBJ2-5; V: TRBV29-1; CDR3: SSGQGQETQY
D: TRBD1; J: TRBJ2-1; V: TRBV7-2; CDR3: ASSSAGDRGTKQF
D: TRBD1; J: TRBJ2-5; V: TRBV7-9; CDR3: ASSLGGQPFVQETQY
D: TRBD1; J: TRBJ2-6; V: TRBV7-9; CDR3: ASSRQGRISGANVLT
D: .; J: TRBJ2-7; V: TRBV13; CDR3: ASSFRTEGGEQY
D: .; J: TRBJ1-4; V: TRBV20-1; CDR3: SAREWSPVATNEKLF
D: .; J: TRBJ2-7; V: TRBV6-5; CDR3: ASSRGKYEQY